Given below is one T cell receptor (beta chain) in context. No antigen is known for it. Method: immunoSEQ multiplex PCR; TCRdb's copy keeps in-frame clones and lacks some. The sample holds some 50,000 clones, approximately 86% seen once. These data come from a study of T cells in localized non-small cell lung cancer. Study-wide results and limits: The highest T cell clonality was in uninvolved adjacent lung, above tumor.

J lost 0 bases, V lost 4 bases, and 11 bases had no gene match. The V gene's germline CDR1 is SNHLY and CDR2 FYNNEI. This CDR3 is built from 19 residues. Sequencing was performed on PBMCs, taken before any cancer treatment. The sequence was collected from a female donor with stage II lung adenocarcinoma. The chain carries TRBV2 and TRBJ1-6; 8 bases are shared with TRBD1. Here the CDR3 reads CASSGGQGRIGSYNSPLHF. The DNA of the CDR3 is TGTGCCAGCAGTGGAGGACAGGGAAGAATAGGCTCCTATAATTCACCCCTCCACTTT.